One sample yielded the 23 T cell receptor beta chains listed below, sequenced in a study of blood T cell repertoires in COVID-19. The table came from immunoSEQ multiplex PCR; TCRdb's copy has only in-frame clones and leaves some out. This sample carries about 400,000 clones, 80% to 90% of them seen once, and the ten largest clones take roughly 4.3%. What was sequenced was peripheral blood. Receptors originate from a young woman with acute or convalescent COVID-19.

This chain joins TRBV19 and TRBJ1-5, with D perhaps TRBD1 (6 bases). V was cut by 1 base and J by 4 bases, with 11 bases left in between. The CDR3 length is 15 residues. Germline V gene sequence: CDR1 LNHDA, CDR2 SQIVND (reference sequence). The CDR3 DNA sequence: TGTGCCAGTAGTATAGCAACAGGGCGTAATCAGCCCCAGCATTTT. Translated: CASSIATGRNQPQHF. The full variable domain, with the rest looked up from reference TRBV19 and TRBJ1-5, is DGGITQSPKYLFRKEGQNVTLSCEQNLNHDAMYWYRQDPGQGLRLIYYSQIVNDFQKGDIAEGYSVSREKKESFPLTVTSAQKNPTAFYLCASSIATGRNQPQHFGDGTRLSIL.

The chain carries TRBV5-1 and TRBJ2-5; 13 positions agree with TRBD2. The junction had 8 bases not matched to a gene; V was cut back by 5 bases and J by 4 bases. Germline V lookup: CDR1 SGHRS, CDR2 YFSETQ. This CDR3 is built from 16 residues. Written as DNA, the CDR3 is TGCGCCAGCAGGGAACTAGCGGGGGGGCCATCAGAGACCCAGTACTTC. Residues: CASRELAGGPSETQYF.

The V and J genes are TRBV6-2 or TRBV6-3 and TRBJ2-1; no definite D call. This CDR3 has 13 amino acids. Trimming removed 2 bases at V and 5 bases at J, with 7 bases between. Germline CDR1 is MNHEY and CDR2 is SVGEGT. The CDR3 loop is CASSYEVNNEQFF. The CDR3, as DNA: TGTGCCAGCAGTTACGAGGTTAACAATGAGCAGTTCTTC.

The gene calls are TRBV12-3 or TRBV12-4 and TRBJ2-7; D gene uncertain. The CDR3 is 13 residues long. Trimming pared 2 bases from V and 3 bases from J, leaving 8 bases between. CDR3: CASSLTEFYEQYF. CDR3 nucleotides: TGTGCCAGCAGTTTAACTGAGTTCTACGAGCAGTACTTC.

The rearrangement joins TRBV28 to TRBJ1-4; 7 positions agree with TRBD1. The J segment lost 3 bases and the V segment lost 7 bases, leaving 5 bases of the junction unmatched. Germline CDR1 reads MDHEN; CDR2 reads SYDVKM. This CDR3 has 14 amino acids. The CDR3 DNA reads TGTGCCAGCAAGGGGGGACAGTCTAATGAAAAACTGTTTTTT. Translation: CASKGGQSNEKLFF.

This rearrangement joins TRBV11-1 to TRBJ2-5; possible D gene TRBD2, 6 bases. The CDR3 sequence is 15 residues long. V lost 6 bases, J lost 7 bases, and 21 bases lay in between. The germline V gene encodes CDR1 SGHAT and CDR2 FQDESV (reference sequence). The CDR3 loop is CASSDRDSTSGTQYF. CDR3 in DNA: TGTGCCAGCAGTGACCGGGACTCCACCTCGGGGACCCAGTACTTC.

The genes are TRBV7-9 and TRBJ1-6; tentative D call: TRBD1 (5 bases). The CDR3 totals 16 residues. Trimming removed 5 bases at V and 9 bases at J, with 20 bases between. Germline loops: CDR1 SEHNR, CDR2 FQNEAQ (reference sequence). This chain's CDR3 is CASSLMTAHEGSPLHF. In DNA form, the CDR3 reads TGTGCCAGCAGCCTGATGACAGCCCATGAAGGTTCACCCCTCCACTTT.

The chain links TRBV4-1 to TRBJ2-1, with TRBD1 as a possible D gene (6 bases). Germline V lookup: CDR1 MGHRA, CDR2 YSYEKL. The ends were cut back, 0 bases at V and 8 bases at J, with 14 bases in the middle. CDR3 length equals 15 residues. The CDR3 DNA is TGCGCCAGCAGCCAAGATCTTTTGGGACAAGATGAGCAGTTCTTC. It specifies CASSQDLLGQDEQFF.

This clone was detected only a few times. V gene TRBV4-1 combines with J gene TRBJ1-6, with 8 bases matching TRBD1. The V segment lost 2 bases and the J segment 6 bases; nucleotides outside the gene matches: 3. Germline CDR1 reads MGHRA; CDR2 reads YSYEKL. This CDR3 comprises 15 residues. The CDR3 region is CASSQTGGVNSPLHF. The CDR3 coding sequence is TGCGCCAGCAGCCAAACAGGGGGTGTTAATTCACCCCTCCACTTT.

V and J are TRBV19 and TRBJ1-5; D ambiguous. Germline CDR1 reads LNHDA; CDR2 reads SQIVND (reference sequence). CDR3 size: 13 residues. Trimming stripped 2 bases from V and 7 bases from J, with 9 bases between. CDR3 loop: CASSILREQPQHF. The CDR3 DNA follows: TGTGCCAGTAGTATATTGAGGGAGCAGCCCCAGCATTTT.

This clone was seen once. V and J are TRBV4-2 and TRBJ2-2, with D possibly matching TRBD1 (5 bases). The CDR3 spans 13 residues. Trimming pared 0 bases from V and 7 bases from J, leaving 6 bases between. From germline, CDR1 is LGHNA and CDR2 YNFKEQ. This CDR3 reads CASSQEGVGELFF. CDR3 sequence (DNA): TGTGCCAGCAGCCAAGAAGGGGTCGGGGAGCTGTTTTTT.

The V gene is TRBV7-9, the J gene TRBJ2-5, with TRBD2 matching 9 bases. V shed 1 base, J shed 4 bases, and the junction held 7 bases outside the gene matches. There are 16 residues in the CDR3. Germline V gives CDR1 SEHNR, CDR2 FQNEAQ (reference sequence). The chain's CDR3 is CASSLGGAGGRETQYF. The CDR3 nucleotides read TGTGCCAGCAGCTTAGGAGGCGCGGGGGGGCGAGAGACCCAGTACTTC.

This chain connects TRBV10-3 to TRBJ1-2; the D gene is possibly TRBD1 (6 bases). V lost 6 bases, J lost 6 bases, and 8 bases lay in between. The V gene's germline CDR1 is ENHRY and CDR2 SYGVKD. The CDR3 totals 11 residues. The CDR3 coding sequence is TGTGCCATCAGGGACAGCGATGGCTACACCTTC. This translates into CAIRDSDGYTF.

This clone has a single count. The V gene is TRBV29-1, the J gene TRBJ1-4, with D hard to call. V lost 2 bases to trimming and J lost 5 bases, with 9 bases between them. The CDR3 contains 13 residues. Looked up from germline, CDR1 is SQVTM and CDR2 is ANQGSEA. CDR3 amino acids: CSVELGLNEKLFF. CDR3 nucleotides: TGCAGCGTTGAATTGGGCCTAAATGAAAAACTGTTTTTT.

The V and J genes are TRBV15 and TRBJ2-3, with D possibly being TRBD1 (5 bases). The CDR3 spans 15 residues. The V gene's germline CDR1 is LNHNV and CDR2 YYDKDF (reference sequence). The V end was cut by 3 bases, the J end by 0 bases, with 10 bases between. The CDR3 DNA reads as TGTGCCACCAGCAGCAGGGTGGCGAGCACAGATACGCAGTATTTT. Amino acid sequence: CATSSRVASTDTQYF.

The chain has TRBV7-9 and TRBJ1-5; D is ambiguous. CDR3 length equals 14 residues. CDR1 and CDR2 from the germline V gene are SEHNR and FQNEAQ (reference sequence). V lost 5 bases, J lost 0 bases, and 8 bases lay in between. Here the CDR3 reads CASSHSDSNQPQHF. The CDR3 DNA sequence: TGTGCCAGCAGCCACAGTGATAGCAATCAGCCCCAGCATTTT.

The chain combines TRBV3-1 (or the pseudogene TRBV3-2) with TRBJ2-3; D is unresolved. The length of the CDR3 is 12 residues. V shed 0 bases and J shed 15 bases, with 13 bases lying between them. Germline V lookup: CDR1 LGHDT, CDR2 YNNKEL (reference sequence). This CDR3 is CASSQEPPPTYF. CDR3 nucleotide sequence: TGTGCCAGCAGCCAAGAGCCCCCCCCAACTTATTTT.

The chain uses TRBV6-5 and TRBJ2-7; 11 bases fit TRBD2. The CDR3 spans 15 residues. J lost 2 bases, V lost 6 bases, and 6 bases had no gene match. Germline V gene lookup returns CDR1 MNHEY and CDR2 SVGAGI. This chain's CDR3 is CASSQLAGGAYEQYF. For the CDR3, the DNA is TGTGCCAGCAGCCAGCTAGCGGGGGGTGCCTACGAGCAGTACTTC.

J is TRBJ2-7 and V is TRBV3-1 (or the pseudogene TRBV3-2), with TRBD2 identical over 9 bases. The germline CDR1 and CDR2 sequences are LGHDT and YNNKEL (reference sequence). This CDR3 is 15 amino acids long. V gave up 1 base and J gave up 2 bases; unmatched junction bases: 3. The CDR3 loop is CASSQGASGAYEQYF. The CDR3 DNA reads TGTGCCAGCAGCCAAGGTGCTAGCGGGGCCTACGAGCAGTACTTC.

This chain links TRBV6-5 with TRBJ2-3; 7 bases align to TRBD1. The CDR3 has 15 residues. CDR1 is MNHEY and CDR2 is SVGAGI in the germline V gene. V was pared by 6 bases and J by 4 bases, with 10 bases of the junction left unmatched. The CDR3 DNA reads as TGTGCCAGCAGCGCGACAGGGCTCATGGCAGATACGCAGTATTTT. Protein sequence: CASSATGLMADTQYF.

This chain connects TRBV5-5 to TRBJ1-3; perhaps TRBD1 as D (6 bases). Germline CDR1 is SGHKS and CDR2 is YYEKEE (reference sequence). This CDR3 contains 16 residues. V lost 5 bases, J lost 4 bases, and 19 bases lay in between. The CDR3 here is CASRPDRLLRGNTIYF. DNA for the CDR3: TGTGCCAGCAGACCCGACAGGCTTCTGAGGGGAAACACCATATATTTT.

The rearrangement links TRBV21-1 to TRBJ2-7; TRBD2 reflects the table's D call only, with no check against the DNA. TRBV21-1 is termed a pseudogene. CDR3 length equals 16 residues. CDR3: CASSKGSTSGTYEQYF. CDR3 DNA sequence: TGTGCCAGCAGCAAAGGTTCGACTAGCGGCACCTACGAGCAGTACTTC.

This chain connects TRBV25-1 to TRBJ2-3; 7 nucleotides align to TRBD1. CDR3 size: 13 residues. Germline V lookup: CDR1 MGHDK, CDR2 SYGVNS. Trimming cost V 6 bases and J 2 bases; bases outside gene matches: 2. The CDR3 loop is CASRDRDTDTQYF. The DNA for the CDR3 is TGTGCCAGCAGAGACAGGGACACAGATACGCAGTATTTT. Drawing the rest from reference TRBV25-1 and TRBJ2-3, the complete variable domain is EADIYQTPRYLVIGTGKKITLECSQTMGHDKMYWYQQDPGMELHLIHYSYGVNSTEKGDLSSESTVSRIRTEHFPLTLESARPSHTSQYLCASRDRDTDTQYFGPGTRLTVL.